This TCR beta chain was profiled in a study of shared clonotypes between healthy human individuals. Study summary: Donors, aged 18 to 49, were a couple of women and a few men.

Study-wide findings and caveats: Richness estimates generally favored naive over memory subsets. Some clonotypes were shared by all four sorted-subset donors, while others were not shared. The non-shared ones had lower generation probabilities than the shared ones.

Only CD45RO-negative cells positively selected for CCR7 counted as naive CD8 cells, so terminally differentiated effector memory CD45RA+ cells were excluded. Germline V gives CDR1 MGHDK, CDR2 SYGVNS. Trimming took 1 base from V and 0 from J, leaving 13 bases between them. This CDR3 spans 16 amino acids. The assay was carried out at the deep level. The table came from immunoSEQ multiplex PCR; TCRdb's copy has only in-frame clones and leaves some out. The sample includes approximately 720,000 clones, around 90% seen only once; the top ten take 24%. With regard to this clone: The antigen remains unidentified.

Sequenced material: naive CD8+ T cells sorted from blood. The TCR was taken from a man aged 25-40 years in good health. The chain is built from TRBV25-1 and TRBJ2-7; D is possibly TRBD2 (7 bases). CDR3 bases: TGTGCCAGCAGTGAATCTGGGAGGGGGGGCTCCTACGAGCAGTACTTC. It specifies CASSESGRGGSYEQYF.